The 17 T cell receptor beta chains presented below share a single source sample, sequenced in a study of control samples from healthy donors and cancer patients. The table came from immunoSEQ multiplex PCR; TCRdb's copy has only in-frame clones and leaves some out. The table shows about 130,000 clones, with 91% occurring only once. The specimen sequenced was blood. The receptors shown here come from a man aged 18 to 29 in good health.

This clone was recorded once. The CDR3 DNA sequence: TGTGCCGTGGGACAGGGAGATTGGTACTTC. Amino acid sequence: CAVGQGDWYF. The chain combines TRBV30 with TRBJ2-4, with 9 bases fitting TRBD1. The junction had 8 bases not matched to a gene; V was cut back by 8 bases and J by 15 bases. Per germline, CDR1 GTSNPN and CDR2 SVGIG (reference sequence). The CDR3 runs 10 residues.

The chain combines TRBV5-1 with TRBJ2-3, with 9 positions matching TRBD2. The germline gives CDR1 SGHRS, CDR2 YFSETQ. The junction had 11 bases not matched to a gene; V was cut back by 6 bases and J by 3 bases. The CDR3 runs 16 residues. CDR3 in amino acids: CASTPGAGGATDTQYF. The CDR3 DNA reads TGCGCCAGCACCCCTGGGGCGGGGGGGGCAACAGATACGCAGTATTTT.

The DNA of the CDR3 is TGTGCCAGCAGCGGACAGGGCCTCTCTAATTCACCCCTCCACTTT. Translation gives CASSGQGLSNSPLHF. The V call is TRBV2, the J call TRBJ1-6; TRBD1 agrees at 8 bases. CDR3 size: 15 residues. Germline loops: CDR1 SNHLY, CDR2 FYNNEI. V gave up 6 bases and J gave up 6 bases; unmatched junction bases: 7. The full variable domain, with the rest looked up from reference TRBV2 and TRBJ1-6, is EPEVTQTPSHQVTQMGQEVILRCVPISNHLYFYWYRQILGQKVEFLVSFYNNEISEKSEIFDDQFSVERPDGSNFTLKIRSTKLEDSAMYFCASSGQGLSNSPLHFGNGTRLTVT.

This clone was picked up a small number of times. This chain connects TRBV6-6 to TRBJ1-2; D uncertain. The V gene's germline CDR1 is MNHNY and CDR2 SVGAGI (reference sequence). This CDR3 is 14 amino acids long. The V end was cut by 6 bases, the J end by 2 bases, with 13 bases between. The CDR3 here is CASRAERENYGYTF. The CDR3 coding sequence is TGTGCCAGCAGGGCCGAGCGGGAGAACTATGGCTACACCTTC.

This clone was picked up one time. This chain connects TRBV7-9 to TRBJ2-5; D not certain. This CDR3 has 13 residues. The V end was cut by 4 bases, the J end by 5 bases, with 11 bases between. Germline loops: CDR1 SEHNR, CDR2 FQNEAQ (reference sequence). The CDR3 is CASSSRQLETQYF. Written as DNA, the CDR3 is TGTGCCAGCAGCTCTCGACAATTGGAGACCCAGTACTTC.

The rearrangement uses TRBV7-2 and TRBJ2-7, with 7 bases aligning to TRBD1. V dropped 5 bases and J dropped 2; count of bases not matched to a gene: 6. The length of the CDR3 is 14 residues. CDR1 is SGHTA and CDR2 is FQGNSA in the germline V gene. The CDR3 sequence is CASSNSGGAYEQYF. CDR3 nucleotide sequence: TGTGCCAGCAGCAACTCAGGGGGAGCCTACGAGCAGTACTTC.

The CDR3 nucleotides are TGTGCCAGCAGCCTCACAGGGTTGCAAGAGACCCAGTACTTC. This encodes CASSLTGLQETQYF. This chain uses TRBV11-2 with TRBJ2-5; the D gene is possibly TRBD1 (6 bases). Germline loops: CDR1 SGHAT, CDR2 FQNNGV. The CDR3 is made up of 14 amino acids. V shed 5 bases and J shed 2 bases, with 12 bases lying between them.

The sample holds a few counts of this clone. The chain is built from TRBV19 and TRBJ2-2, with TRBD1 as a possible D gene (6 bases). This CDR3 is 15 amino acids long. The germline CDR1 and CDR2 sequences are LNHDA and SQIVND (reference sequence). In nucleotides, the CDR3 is TGTGGCACGGAACCCAGGGGCTCGAACACCGGGGAGCTGTTTTTT. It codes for CGTEPRGSNTGELFF.

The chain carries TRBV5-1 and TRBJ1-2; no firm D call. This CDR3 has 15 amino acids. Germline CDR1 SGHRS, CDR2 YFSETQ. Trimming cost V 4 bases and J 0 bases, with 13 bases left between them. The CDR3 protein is CASSLMDGANYGYTF. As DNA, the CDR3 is TGCGCCAGCAGCCTCATGGACGGAGCTAACTATGGCTACACCTTC. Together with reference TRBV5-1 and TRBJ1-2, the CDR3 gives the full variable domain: KAGVTQTPRYLIKTRGQQVTLSCSPISGHRSVSWYQQTPGQGLQFLFEYFSETQRNKGNFPGRFSGRQFSNSRSEMNVSTLELGDSALYLCASSLMDGANYGYTFGSGTRLTVV.

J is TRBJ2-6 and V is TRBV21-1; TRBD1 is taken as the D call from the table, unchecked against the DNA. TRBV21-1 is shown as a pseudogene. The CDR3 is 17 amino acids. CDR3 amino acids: CASSERTGGFGANVLTF. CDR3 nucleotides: TGTGCCAGCAGCGAAAGGACAGGGGGGTTTGGGGCCAACGTCCTGACTTTC.

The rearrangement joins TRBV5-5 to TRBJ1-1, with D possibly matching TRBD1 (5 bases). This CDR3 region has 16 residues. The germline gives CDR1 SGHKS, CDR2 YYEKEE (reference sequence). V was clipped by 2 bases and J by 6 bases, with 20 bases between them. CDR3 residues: CASSFGRGARDPEAFF. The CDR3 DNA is TGTGCCAGCAGCTTCGGTAGGGGCGCCCGGGACCCTGAAGCTTTCTTT.

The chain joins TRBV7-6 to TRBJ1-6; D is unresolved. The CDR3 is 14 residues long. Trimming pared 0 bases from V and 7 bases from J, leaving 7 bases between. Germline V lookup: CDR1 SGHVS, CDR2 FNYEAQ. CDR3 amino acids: CASSLAGGNSPLHF. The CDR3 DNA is TGTGCCAGCAGCTTAGCAGGTGGAAATTCACCCCTCCACTTT.

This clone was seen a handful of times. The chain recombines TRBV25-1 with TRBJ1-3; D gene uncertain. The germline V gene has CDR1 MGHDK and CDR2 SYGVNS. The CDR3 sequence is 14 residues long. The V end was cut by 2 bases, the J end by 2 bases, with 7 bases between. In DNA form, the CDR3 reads TGTGCCAGCAGTGAAATGGGAACTGGAAACACCATATATTTT. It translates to CASSEMGTGNTIYF.

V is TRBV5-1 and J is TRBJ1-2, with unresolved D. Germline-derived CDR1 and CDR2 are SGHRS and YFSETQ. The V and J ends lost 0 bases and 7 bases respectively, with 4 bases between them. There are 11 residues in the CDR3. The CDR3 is CASSLDGGYTF. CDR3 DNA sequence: TGCGCCAGCAGCTTGGATGGTGGCTACACCTTC.

The CDR3 DNA reads as TGTGCCAGCAGTGACAGGGGGCTGAAGACCCAGTACTTC. This encodes CASSDRGLKTQYF. The chain couples TRBV6-1 to TRBJ2-5; 8 nucleotides agree with TRBD1. Germline CDR1 is MNHNS and CDR2 is SASEGT. Trimming cost V 3 bases and J 6 bases; bases outside gene matches: 3. The CDR3 is 13 residues long.

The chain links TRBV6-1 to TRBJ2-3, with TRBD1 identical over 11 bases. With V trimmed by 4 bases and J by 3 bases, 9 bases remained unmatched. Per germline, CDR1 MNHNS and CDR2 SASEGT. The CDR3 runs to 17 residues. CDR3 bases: TGTGCCAGCAGTGCAGGGACAGGGGGAGAGCTTACAGATACGCAGTATTTT. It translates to CASSAGTGGELTDTQYF.

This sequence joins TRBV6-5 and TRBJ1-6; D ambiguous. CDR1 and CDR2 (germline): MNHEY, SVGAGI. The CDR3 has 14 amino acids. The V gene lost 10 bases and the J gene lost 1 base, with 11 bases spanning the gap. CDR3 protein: CATVGVSYNSPLHF. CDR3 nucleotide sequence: TGTGCCACTGTGGGAGTGTCCTATAATTCACCCCTCCACTTT.